The entry below gives a single T cell receptor beta chain sequence along with its context. Its antigen is unknown. Per-base quality was not reported, and no clone a single base away is much larger than it. TCRdb names Illumina HiSeq 2500 as the instrument used. Quantitative 5'-RACE with molecular barcodes was the method used to prepare the TCR beta libraries. On the study's bioinformatics: A new computational method based on a probabilistic model of VDJ rearrangement was used to identify disease-linked TCR variants. TCRdb reworked the public reads: Q25 trimming with fastp, MiXCR clone assembly, productive beta chains retained. Each CDR3 protein gets just one entry, which takes the most common genes and DNA from the rows behind it. In this record, the V and J calls reflect TCRdb's handling and not the investigators' own analysis. In this sample the table shows almost 250,000 distinct CDR3 sequences, over 30% of which occur a single time. The ten largest clonotypes hold approximately 4.4% of the sample.

This specimen belongs to a study of CD8 T cells in ankylosing spondylitis (dated by TCRdb to about 2017). Regarding the research as a whole: T cell receptor beta repertoires were profiled in healthy donors and ankylosing spondylitis patients so that disease-linked TCR variants could be found. The full study cohort was made up of 25 ankylosing spondylitis patients and about a hundred healthy donors. Peripheral blood was sampled, and synovial fluid was additionally collected from ankylosing spondylitis patients. The study at large found these results: Some motif variants had previously been reported in the synovial fluid and blood of reactive arthritis patients, which suggests shared mechanisms of disease initiation. A CD8+ phenotype was shown by the disease-linked clones, which were found at relatively low frequencies in peripheral blood. A TCR beta motif made up of eight highly homologous amino acid variants appeared to be characteristic of blood from ankylosing spondylitis patients. Significant enrichment of the disease-linked clones was reported in matched synovial fluid samples from ankylosing spondylitis patients.

From cysteine to phenylalanine, the CDR3 is 14 amino acids long. The only DNA kept is the CDR3, 42 bases in frame from the first base. Relative to germline, V is missing 1 base and J is missing 4 bases, with 2 bases of the junction outside any gene match. The germline V gene yields SQVTM for CDR1 and ANQGSEA for CDR2. This sequence was found in a male donor with ankylosing spondylitis or in good health (not recorded which). The specimen was blood, either unsorted or a sorted T cell fraction (not recorded which). The rearranged chain carries TRBV29-1 and TRBJ2-2; 8 bases in between match TRBD2. The encoded CDR3 is CSVEGRGVTGELFF. The nucleotide sequence is TGCAGCGTTGAAGGGCGGGGGGTCACCGGGGAGCTGTTTTTT.